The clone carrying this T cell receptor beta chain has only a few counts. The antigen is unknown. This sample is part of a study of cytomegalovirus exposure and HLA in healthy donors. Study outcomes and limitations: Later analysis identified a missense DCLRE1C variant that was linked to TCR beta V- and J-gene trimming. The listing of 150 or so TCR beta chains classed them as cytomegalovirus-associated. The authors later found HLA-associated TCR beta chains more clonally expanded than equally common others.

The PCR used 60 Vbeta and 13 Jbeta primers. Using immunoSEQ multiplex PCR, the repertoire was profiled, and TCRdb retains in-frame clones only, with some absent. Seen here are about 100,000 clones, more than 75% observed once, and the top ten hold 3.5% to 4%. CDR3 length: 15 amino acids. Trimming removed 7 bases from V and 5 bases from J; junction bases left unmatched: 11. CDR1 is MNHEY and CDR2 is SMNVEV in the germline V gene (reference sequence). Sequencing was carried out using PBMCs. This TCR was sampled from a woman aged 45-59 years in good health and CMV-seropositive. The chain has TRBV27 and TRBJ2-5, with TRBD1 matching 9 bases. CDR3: CASTPGQGRGETQYF. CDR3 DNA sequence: TGTGCCAGCACCCCGGGACAGGGTAGGGGTGAGACCCAGTACTTC.